This is a list of T cell receptor beta chains from one sample in a study of shared clonotypes between healthy human individuals. Sequenced by immunoSEQ multiplex PCR; TCRdb stores in-frame clones only, minus some. The table lists approximately 980,000 clones, around 80% of them singletons. The sequencing sample was made of memory CD4+ T cells sorted from blood. Every receptor here comes from a man aged 18 to 30 in good health. Both conserved end residues are part of each CDR3. A D gene is named only where the DNA matches it firmly.

V gene: TRBV4-3; D gene: .; CDR3 length: 14; J gene: TRBJ1-6; CDR3 protein: CASSQGGPSGPLHF
V gene: TRBV6-5; D gene: .; CDR3 length: 14; J gene: TRBJ2-2; CDR3 protein: CASSYSGTTGELFF
V gene: TRBV4-2; D gene: .; CDR3 length: 14; J gene: TRBJ1-5; CDR3 protein: CASSPEGGYQPQHF
V gene: TRBV7-2; D gene: TRBD2; CDR3 length: 18; J gene: TRBJ2-1; CDR3 protein: CASSPRASSGSSYNEQFF
V gene: TRBV30; D gene: TRBD1; CDR3 length: 13; J gene: TRBJ1-6; CDR3 protein: CAWTGQGNSPLHF
V gene: TRBV7-2; D gene: TRBD1; CDR3 length: 16; J gene: TRBJ1-6; CDR3 protein: CASSQTGRLLNSPLHF
V gene: TRBV5-1; D gene: TRBD2; CDR3 length: 14; J gene: TRBJ2-7; CDR3 protein: CASSSTSGSYEQYF
V gene: TRBV11-2; D gene: .; CDR3 length: 13; J gene: TRBJ2-5; CDR3 protein: CASSLGLQETQYF
V gene: TRBV18; D gene: TRBD1; CDR3 length: 16; J gene: TRBJ2-2; CDR3 protein: CASSPPGGANTGELFF
V gene: TRBV19; D gene: .; CDR3 length: 15; J gene: TRBJ1-2; CDR3 protein: CASSGSPDGTYGYTF
V gene: TRBV27; D gene: TRBD1; CDR3 length: 16; J gene: TRBJ1-4; CDR3 protein: CASSLTRTGGLEKLFF
V gene: TRBV7-2; D gene: .; CDR3 length: 14; J gene: TRBJ1-2; CDR3 protein: CASSLVESIYGYTF
V gene: TRBV5-6; D gene: .; CDR3 length: 16; J gene: TRBJ2-5; CDR3 protein: CASSFRGFRQKETQYF
V gene: TRBV7-9; D gene: .; CDR3 length: 14; J gene: TRBJ1-5; CDR3 protein: CASSFSTSNQPQHF
V gene: TRBV27; D gene: .; CDR3 length: 15; J gene: TRBJ2-2; CDR3 protein: CASSLNRFSPGELFF
V gene: TRBV5-1; D gene: .; CDR3 length: 15; J gene: TRBJ2-5; CDR3 protein: CASSLAVGGQETQYF
V gene: TRBV6-6; D gene: TRBD2; CDR3 length: 13; J gene: .; CDR3 protein: CASRIRGRGEQYF
V gene: TRBV7-3; D gene: TRBD2; CDR3 length: 17; J gene: TRBJ2-2; CDR3 protein: CASSLRTSGESTGELFF
V gene: TRBV4-3; D gene: .; CDR3 length: 15; J gene: TRBJ2-2; CDR3 protein: CASSQDGGGTGELFF
V gene: TRBV5-4; D gene: .; CDR3 length: 13; J gene: TRBJ1-3; CDR3 protein: CASSPTGGNTIYF
V gene: TRBV18; D gene: .; CDR3 length: 15; J gene: TRBJ2-7; CDR3 protein: CASSPTLGGSYEQYF
V gene: TRBV7-2; D gene: TRBD2; CDR3 length: 14; J gene: TRBJ2-3; CDR3 protein: CASSPGLASDTQYF
V gene: TRBV7-9; D gene: TRBD1; CDR3 length: 16; J gene: TRBJ2-2; CDR3 protein: CASSLQGAVNTGELFF
V gene: TRBV5-1; D gene: .; CDR3 length: 13; J gene: TRBJ1-1; CDR3 protein: CASSGQQATEAFF
V gene: TRBV6-5; D gene: .; CDR3 length: 14; J gene: TRBJ2-2; CDR3 protein: CASRLHRDGGELFF
V gene: TRBV6-5; D gene: TRBD1; CDR3 length: 16; J gene: TRBJ1-6; CDR3 protein: CASSSDPGTGSSPLHF
V gene: TRBV27; D gene: TRBD1; CDR3 length: 16; J gene: TRBJ1-5; CDR3 protein: CASRPDRVGVWQPQHF
V gene: TRBV5-4; D gene: TRBD1; CDR3 length: 15; J gene: TRBJ2-1; CDR3 protein: CASSVNRDRAHEQFF
V gene: TRBV7-9; D gene: TRBD2; CDR3 length: 15; J gene: TRBJ2-1; CDR3 protein: CASSFSGGSYNEQFF
V gene: TRBV9; D gene: TRBD2; CDR3 length: 15; J gene: TRBJ2-3; CDR3 protein: CASSTGAGGLYTQYF
V gene: TRBV10-1; D gene: TRBD2; CDR3 length: 15; J gene: TRBJ2-2; CDR3 protein: CASSSGGSNTGELFF
V gene: TRBV5-1; D gene: .; CDR3 length: 14; J gene: TRBJ2-3; CDR3 protein: CASSSGRGPDTQYF
V gene: TRBV5-1; D gene: .; CDR3 length: 13; J gene: TRBJ1-1; CDR3 protein: CASTSGVDTEAFF
V gene: TRBV6-1; D gene: .; CDR3 length: 17; J gene: TRBJ2-6; CDR3 protein: CASSAEDSALGANVLTF
V gene: TRBV29-1; D gene: .; CDR3 length: 12; J gene: TRBJ1-2; CDR3 protein: CSVATANYGYTF
V gene: TRBV19; D gene: TRBD1; CDR3 length: 14; J gene: TRBJ1-1; CDR3 protein: CASIGQGAITEAFF
V gene: TRBV6-1; D gene: .; CDR3 length: 13; J gene: TRBJ2-3; CDR3 protein: CASTPGSADTQYF
V gene: TRBV14; D gene: TRBD2; CDR3 length: 18; J gene: TRBJ2-3; CDR3 protein: CASSQAPGLAGGTDTQYF
V gene: TRBV7-2; D gene: .; CDR3 length: 16; J gene: TRBJ1-2; CDR3 protein: CASSFSSRTVNYGYTF
V gene: TRBV5-6; D gene: .; CDR3 length: 14; J gene: TRBJ2-1; CDR3 protein: CASSLGVPNNEQFF
V gene: TRBV27; D gene: .; CDR3 length: 15; J gene: TRBJ1-4; CDR3 protein: CASSLSRDWGEKLFF
V gene: TRBV7-9; D gene: .; CDR3 length: 13; J gene: TRBJ2-2; CDR3 protein: CASSFGTAGELFF
V gene: TRBV27; D gene: TRBD1; CDR3 length: 15; J gene: TRBJ1-6; CDR3 protein: CASSLGGQGNSPLHF
V gene: TRBV5-1; D gene: TRBD1; CDR3 length: 16; J gene: TRBJ2-7; CDR3 protein: CASSLLGPRQGDEQYF
V gene: TRBV18; D gene: .; CDR3 length: 13; J gene: TRBJ1-1; CDR3 protein: CASSSTGITEAFF
V gene: TRBV5-8; D gene: .; CDR3 length: 13; J gene: TRBJ2-3; CDR3 protein: CASSRNPVNTQYF
V gene: TRBV5-1; D gene: TRBD1; CDR3 length: 15; J gene: TRBJ2-5; CDR3 protein: CASSLAGTGKETQYF
V gene: TRBV10-3; D gene: .; CDR3 length: 16; J gene: TRBJ2-3; CDR3 protein: CAISYNAGTGADTQYF
V gene: TRBV10-3; D gene: .; CDR3 length: 18; J gene: TRBJ2-3; CDR3 protein: CAISPRAEGSFSTDTQYF
V gene: TRBV28; D gene: .; CDR3 length: 13; J gene: TRBJ1-2; CDR3 protein: CASSPTEVYGYTF
V gene: TRBV15; D gene: .; CDR3 length: 13; J gene: TRBJ1-4; CDR3 protein: CATSRDQGDSRFF
V gene: TRBV7-2; D gene: TRBD1; CDR3 length: 14; J gene: TRBJ2-7; CDR3 protein: CASRPDRDSHEQYF
V gene: TRBV7-9; D gene: .; CDR3 length: 15; J gene: TRBJ2-2; CDR3 protein: CASSKGTSLAGELFF
V gene: TRBV2; D gene: TRBD2; CDR3 length: 14; J gene: TRBJ2-1; CDR3 protein: CASSGSGGKNEQFF
V gene: TRBV6-5; D gene: TRBD1; CDR3 length: 12; J gene: TRBJ1-2; CDR3 protein: CASRTGGEGYTF
V gene: TRBV14; D gene: .; CDR3 length: 16; J gene: TRBJ2-2; CDR3 protein: CASSQSRPVNTGELFF
V gene: TRBV18; D gene: .; CDR3 length: 15; J gene: TRBJ2-5; CDR3 protein: CASSPGVADQETQYF